Listed below are T cell receptor beta chains from one sample, sequenced in a study of control samples from healthy donors and cancer patients. TCRdb's copy holds only in-frame clones and misses some; the assay was immunoSEQ multiplex PCR. The sample shows some 150,000 clones, around 94% of them seen only once. Input material: PBMCs. The receptors stem from a man in his sixties with colorectal cancer. CDR3s include the opening cysteine and the closing phenylalanine or tryptophan. A D gene is named only where the DNA matches it firmly. For some rows the clone size is stated as once, few or many, or as a class when expanded; others skip it.

J | D | V | size | DNA | CDR3
TRBJ2-5 | TRBD2 | TRBV6-5 | once | TGTGCCAGCAGTTACACTAGCGGGGGGGAAGAGACCCAGTACTTC | CASSYTSGGEETQYF
TRBJ2-1 | TRBD1 | TRBV10-3 | - | TGTGCCATCAGTGGGCCCGGGCAGGGGGCTGTCTACAATGAGCAGTTCTTC | CAISGPGQGAVYNEQFF
TRBJ2-7 | - | TRBV11-1 | once | TGTGCCAGCAGCCCTAGCTTCTGGGCAGAAACCGACGAGCAGTACTTC | CASSPSFWAETDEQYF
TRBJ2-1 | TRBD1 | TRBV27 | once | TGTGCCAGCAGTTGGGACAGGGTAAGCTCCTACAATGAGCAGTTCTTC | CASSWDRVSSYNEQFF
TRBJ2-5 | TRBD2 | TRBV7-2 | once | TGTGCCAGCAGCCCGGGACTAGCGGAAGAGACCCAGTACTTC | CASSPGLAEETQYF
TRBJ1-2 | TRBD1 | TRBV19 | once | TGTGCCAGTAGGCCACCAGGACAGGGGGTCGTAGGCTACACCTTC | CASRPPGQGVVGYTF
TRBJ1-1 | - | TRBV18 | - | TGTGCCAGCTCACCAGTAGAGTCAGGGACTGAAGCTTTCTTT | CASSPVESGTEAFF
TRBJ2-2 | - | TRBV5-1 | - | TGCGCCAGCAGTACCCCGGGGCCGAACACCGGGGAGCTGTTTTTT | CASSTPGPNTGELFF
TRBJ1-2 | - | TRBV4-3 | - | TGCGCCAGCAGCCACCACGAAGGGGGTCGGTATGGCTACACCTTC | CASSHHEGGRYGYTF
TRBJ1-5 | - | TRBV21-1 | once | TGTGCCAGCAGCAAAGGGGGAACAGCACCAAGCAATCAGCCCCAGCATTTT | CASSKGGTAPSNQPQHF
TRBJ1-5 | - | TRBV2 | - | TGTGCCAGCAGGGGCAGGAGCGGGCAGCCCCAGCATTTT | CASRGRSGQPQHF
TRBJ1-1 | TRBD1 | TRBV11-1 | once | TGTGCCAGCAGCCCAGCCGGGACAGTAAACACTGAAGCTTTCTTT | CASSPAGTVNTEAFF
TRBJ2-3 | - | TRBV24-1 | - | TGTGCCACCAGTGATACAGTCGGGACCTCTAGCACAGATACGCAGTATTTT | CATSDTVGTSSTDTQYF
TRBJ2-7 | TRBD2 | TRBV5-1 | once | TGCGCCAGCAGCCTAGCGGGGTCCTCCTACGAGCAGTACTTC | CASSLAGSSYEQYF